These 32 T cell receptor beta chains were sequenced from one sample in a study of somatic mutations in cytotoxic T cells in rheumatoid arthritis. Data came from immunoSEQ multiplex PCR; TCRdb stores just in-frame clones and leaves some out. The data show some 12,000 clones, over 65% seen once. The sample consisted of CD8+ T cells sorted from blood. The receptors were sampled from a man between 60 and 75 years old in good health.

The CDR3 loop is CASSQELAGTDTQYF. DNA of the CDR3: TGTGCCAGCAGCCAAGAACTAGCGGGCACAGATACGCAGTATTTT. The V and J genes are TRBV14 and TRBJ2-3, with 8 bases that match TRBD2. This CDR3 comprises 15 residues. Germline CDR1 is SGHDN and CDR2 is FVKESK. Unmatched junction bases numbered 0, after V lost 0 bases and J lost 1 base.

The rearrangement links TRBV19 to TRBJ2-7, with TRBD2 identical over 8 bases. J gave up 0 bases and V 5 bases, and 9 bases lay outside the gene matches. CDR1 and CDR2 (germline): LNHDA, SQIVND (reference sequence). The CDR3 has 16 amino acids. The CDR3 loop is CASSALWAGGSYEQYF. The DNA of the CDR3 is TGTGCCAGTAGTGCCCTCTGGGCGGGAGGCTCCTACGAGCAGTACTTC. The whole variable domain, remainder taken from reference TRBV19 and TRBJ2-7, is DGGITQSPKYLFRKEGQNVTLSCEQNLNHDAMYWYRQDPGQGLRLIYYSQIVNDFQKGDIAEGYSVSREKKESFPLTVTSAQKNPTAFYLCASSALWAGGSYEQYFGPGTRLTVT.

The V call is TRBV28, the J call TRBJ2-7; D uncertain. V shed 1 base and J shed 2 bases, with 9 bases lying between them. The CDR3 has 14 residues. The germline V gene encodes CDR1 MDHEN and CDR2 SYDVKM. The CDR3 loop reads CASSLFYGTYEQYF. CDR3 nucleotide sequence: TGTGCCAGCAGTTTATTTTACGGTACCTACGAGCAGTACTTC.

The chain has TRBV4-1 and TRBJ2-7; TRBD1 is a possible D gene (6 bases). The V gene's germline CDR1 is MGHRA and CDR2 YSYEKL. This CDR3 is built from 15 residues. The V end lost 1 base, the J end lost 0 bases, and 10 bases lay between the germline ends. This CDR3 reads CASSQGPDSSYEQYF. CDR3 DNA sequence: TGCGCCAGCAGCCAAGGACCGGACAGCTCCTACGAGCAGTACTTC.

The chain uses TRBV5-6 and TRBJ2-2; maybe TRBD2 (5 bases). Germline V gene data show CDR1 as SGHDT and CDR2 as YYEEEE. Trimming took 3 bases from V and 1 from J, leaving 13 bases between them. The CDR3 has 16 residues. As DNA, the CDR3 is TGTGCCAGCAGCTGGGTCGAGGGCCAGAACACCGGGGAGCTGTTTTTT. This encodes CASSWVEGQNTGELFF.

The chain recombines TRBV28 with TRBJ2-1, with 9 bases that match TRBD2. This CDR3 is 16 amino acids long. Germline-derived CDR1 and CDR2 are MDHEN and SYDVKM. The junction had 14 bases not matched to a gene; V was cut back by 8 bases and J by 6 bases. The CDR3 DNA reads TGTGCCAGCTGCTCTAAGATGGGCGGGGGGGTCAATGAGCAGTTCTTC. Translation: CASCSKMGGGVNEQFF.

V is TRBV5-4 and J is TRBJ2-1; 13 bases align to TRBD2. The germline V gene has CDR1 SGHNT and CDR2 YYREEE (reference sequence). The CDR3 is made up of 16 amino acids. Trimming took 1 base from V and 9 from J; bases not matched to a gene: 7. CDR3 sequence reads: CASSLPGLAGASEQFF. CDR3 DNA: TGTGCCAGCAGCTTGCCCGGACTAGCGGGAGCAAGTGAGCAGTTCTTC.

V is TRBV19 and J is TRBJ2-5; 7 nucleotides line up with TRBD1. Per germline, CDR1 LNHDA and CDR2 SQIVND (reference sequence). With 5 bases clipped from V and 2 bases from J, the junction kept 5 bases outside the gene matches. The CDR3 has 14 residues. The CDR3 loop is CASSPDREQETQYF. CDR3 DNA: TGTGCCAGTAGTCCAGACAGGGAACAAGAGACCCAGTACTTC.

This clone showed up just once. J is TRBJ2-1 and V is TRBV28, with D maybe TRBD1 (6 bases). Trimming took off 6 bases at V and 5 bases at J, with 17 bases between the two ends. Germline-derived CDR1 and CDR2 are MDHEN and SYDVKM. The CDR3 has 15 residues. This chain's CDR3 is CASRKWVGADNEQFF. DNA of the CDR3: TGTGCCAGCAGGAAATGGGTGGGGGCGGACAATGAGCAGTTCTTC.

V gene TRBV5-1 combines with J gene TRBJ2-7, with D hard to call. Trimming removed 2 bases from V and 4 bases from J, with 4 bases in between. CDR3 length: 11 residues. CDR1 and CDR2 (germline): SGHRS, YFSETQ. The CDR3 DNA follows: TGCGCCAGCAGCTTTCTGTACGAGCAGTACTTC. Residues: CASSFLYEQYF.

This clone has a handful of counts. In DNA, the CDR3 is TGTGCCAGCAGCTTTGGCGGGACTGAAGCTTTCTTT. Translation: CASSFGGTEAFF. V and J are TRBV5-4 and TRBJ1-1; D is unresolved. From germline, CDR1 is SGHNT and CDR2 YYREEE (reference sequence). CDR3 length: 12 amino acids. V was cut by 2 bases and J by 5 bases, with 7 bases left in between.

This clone came up a few times. The J gene is TRBJ2-1, the V gene TRBV7-9; possibly TRBD1 or TRBD2 for D (5 bases each). The germline V and J ends were trimmed by 6 bases and 0 bases, with 12 bases remaining between them. This CDR3 contains 15 residues. In germline, CDR1 is SEHNR, CDR2 FQNEAQ (reference sequence). CDR3 sequence: CASSSGTPSYNEQFF. For the CDR3, the DNA is TGTGCCAGCAGTTCGGGGACCCCCTCCTACAATGAGCAGTTCTTC. Variable domain in full (rest from reference TRBV7-9 and TRBJ2-1): DTGVSQNPRHKITKRGQNVTFRCDPISEHNRLYWYRQTLGQGPEFLTYFQNEAQLEKSRLLSDRFSAERPKGSFSTLEIQRTEQGDSAMYLCASSSGTPSYNEQFFGPGTRLTVL.

In its sample, this clone was seen a few times. The chain has TRBV4-3 and TRBJ2-1, with a weak D call TRBD2 (5 bases). There are 16 residues in the CDR3. CDR1 is LGHNA and CDR2 is YSLEER in the germline V gene. The V end lost 4 bases, the J end lost 5 bases, and 18 bases lay between the germline ends. This CDR3 reads CASSLYRDNNHNEQFF. The CDR3 DNA follows: TGCGCCAGCAGCCTCTACCGGGATAATAACCACAATGAGCAGTTCTTC.

This chain links TRBV30 with TRBJ2-1; a possible D gene is TRBD2 (6 bases). This CDR3 spans 13 amino acids. Between the trimmed V and J ends, which lost 6 bases and 7 bases, there was a span of 16 bases. In germline, CDR1 is GTSNPN, CDR2 SVGIG (reference sequence). This CDR3 is CACSRAGRNEQFF. CDR3 sequence (DNA): TGTGCCTGTTCAAGGGCGGGAAGAAATGAGCAGTTCTTC.

The CDR3 DNA follows: TGTGCCAGCAGTGAACGGGGAGGAAGACCGAACACTGAAGCTTTCTTT. Its protein product is CASSERGGRPNTEAFF. The chain has TRBV2 and TRBJ1-1; D call uncertain. The CDR3 runs to 16 residues. Trimming left V 2 bases short and J 1 base short, with 14 bases between. Germline V gene lookup returns CDR1 SNHLY and CDR2 FYNNEI.

This sequence joins TRBV2 and TRBJ2-3; D tentatively reads TRBD1 or TRBD2 (6 bases each). Trimming stripped 6 bases from V and 1 base from J, with 17 bases between. This CDR3 spans 16 amino acids. Per germline, CDR1 SNHLY and CDR2 FYNNEI. CDR3 nucleotides: TGTGCCAGCAGCCCCGGGACACTAGCCCGCACAGATACGCAGTATTTT. Encoded protein: CASSPGTLARTDTQYF.

This clone was seen more than once but under ten times. Written as DNA, the CDR3 is TGTGCCAGCAGCTCGACTGCTACTTCCTACGAGCAGTACTTC. This codes for CASSSTATSYEQYF. The gene calls are TRBV7-9 and TRBJ2-7, with D unclear. Germline V gene data show CDR1 as SEHNR and CDR2 as FQNEAQ (reference sequence). The CDR3 extends over 14 amino acids. The ends were cut back, 4 bases at V and 1 base at J, with 11 bases in the middle.

The chain combines TRBV7-2 with TRBJ2-7; D gene unclear. The germline V and J ends were trimmed by 5 bases and 0 bases, with 8 bases remaining between them. Germline V gene data show CDR1 as SGHTA and CDR2 as FQGNSA. The CDR3 runs 13 residues. The DNA of the CDR3 is TGTGCCAGCAGCCCCGGAATCTCCTACGAGCAGTACTTC. It specifies CASSPGISYEQYF.

This clone was detected only a few times. The rearrangement joins TRBV6-5 to TRBJ1-1; perhaps TRBD1 as D (6 bases). The V gene lost 4 bases and the J gene lost 3 bases, with 9 bases spanning the gap. This CDR3 region has 13 residues. Looked up from germline, CDR1 is MNHEY and CDR2 is SVGAGI. The DNA for the CDR3 is TGTGCCAGCAGTTGGGGACAAGACACTGAAGCTTTCTTT. It specifies CASSWGQDTEAFF.

A note on this clone: Other DNA sequences in this sample translate to the same CDR3. The chain employs TRBV5-1 and TRBJ2-7; D might be TRBD2 (6 bases). The V gene lost 0 bases and the J gene lost 0 bases, with 13 bases spanning the gap. Germline assignment: CDR1 SGHRS and CDR2 YFSETQ. The CDR3 is 16 residues long. CDR3 residues: CASSLEGGASSYEQYF. The DNA of the CDR3 is TGCGCCAGCAGCTTGGAAGGCGGGGCCTCCTCCTACGAGCAGTACTTC.

The CDR3 protein is CASSVGDNGELFF. CDR3 nucleotides: TGTGCCAGCAGTGTCGGGGATAACGGGGAGCTGTTTTTT. The rearrangement uses TRBV2 and TRBJ2-2; D is perhaps TRBD2 (5 bases). Trimming took 4 bases from V and 7 from J, leaving 10 bases between them. Germline V gene sequence: CDR1 SNHLY, CDR2 FYNNEI. This CDR3 spans 13 amino acids.

V and J are TRBV9 and TRBJ1-1; tentatively, D is TRBD1 (5 bases). The V end was cut by 0 bases, the J end by 0 bases, with 9 bases between. The CDR3 has 15 amino acids. CDR1 is SGDLS and CDR2 is YYNGEE in the germline V gene. CDR3 sequence reads: CASSVDGGVNTEAFF. CDR3 in DNA: TGTGCCAGCAGCGTAGATGGGGGGGTGAACACTGAAGCTTTCTTT.

The table lists this clone with a few counts. The chain carries TRBV7-9 and TRBJ2-3, with 7 positions matching TRBD2. From germline, CDR1 is SEHNR and CDR2 FQNEAQ (reference sequence). After removal of 1 base from V and 4 bases from J, the junction contained 8 bases not matched to a gene. CDR3 length: 16 residues. CDR3 region: CASSLVAGERSDTQYF. The DNA for the CDR3 is TGTGCCAGCAGCTTAGTTGCGGGGGAAAGGTCAGATACGCAGTATTTT.

The chain uses TRBV27 and TRBJ1-3; D is perhaps TRBD1 (6 bases). Per germline, CDR1 MNHEY and CDR2 SMNVEV (reference sequence). Trimming shortened V by 11 bases and J by 4 bases, and 18 bases separated the two germline ends. This CDR3 comprises 14 residues. CDR3 DNA: TGTGCCCGCCCGAGGGGGGCGGACGGAAACACCATATATTTT. It translates to CARPRGADGNTIYF.

The rearrangement uses TRBV7-9 and TRBJ1-4, with TRBD1 matching 7 bases. Trimming removed 3 bases from V and 8 bases from J; junction bases left unmatched: 9. Germline V gives CDR1 SEHNR, CDR2 FQNEAQ (reference sequence). This CDR3 has 15 residues. The CDR3 coding sequence is TGTGCCAGCAGCTTTTCAGGACAGGAAAACGAAAAACTGTTTTTT. Protein product: CASSFSGQENEKLFF.

This chain connects TRBV5-1 to TRBJ1-6, with unresolved D. V lost 4 bases and J lost 1, with 12 bases in between. Germline-derived CDR1 and CDR2 are SGHRS and YFSETQ. This CDR3 is built from 16 residues. CDR3 residues: CASSLTVGSYNSPLHF. As DNA, the CDR3 is TGCGCCAGCAGCCTTACGGTCGGGTCCTATAATTCACCCCTCCACTTT.

The rearrangement links TRBV28 to TRBJ1-1, with 7 bases aligning to TRBD1. Looked up from germline, CDR1 is MDHEN and CDR2 is SYDVKM. CDR3 length: 13 residues. V gave up 8 bases and J gave up 0 bases; unmatched junction bases: 3. CDR3 nucleotide sequence: TGTGCCAGCCAGGGGGGGATGAACACTGAAGCTTTCTTT. This codes for CASQGGMNTEAFF.

The table lists this clone with a few counts. This chain connects TRBV6-6 to TRBJ2-7; TRBD1 or TRBD2 may be the D gene (7 bases each). V dropped 2 bases and J dropped 3 bases, with 14 bases sitting between them. This CDR3 has 15 amino acids. Germline-derived CDR1 and CDR2 are MNHNY and SVGAGI (reference sequence). In nucleotides, the CDR3 is TGTGCCAGCAGTTACGCGGGGGACAGCCGCTACGAGCAGTACTTC. It translates to CASSYAGDSRYEQYF.

This clone has a single count. For the CDR3, the DNA is TGCAGCGCCGTAGCGGGAGAAGGTGTCACCGGGGAGCTGTTTTTT. Its translation is CSAVAGEGVTGELFF. The chain combines TRBV29-1 with TRBJ2-2; 9 bases match TRBD2. From germline, CDR1 is SQVTM and CDR2 ANQGSEA. V dropped 7 bases and J dropped 4; count of bases not matched to a gene: 10. This CDR3 comprises 15 residues.

This clone was seen just once. The genes are TRBV7-9 and TRBJ2-1; no definite D call. With 3 bases removed from V and 3 bases from J, the gap between germline ends came to 6 bases. In germline, CDR1 is SEHNR, CDR2 FQNEAQ (reference sequence). The CDR3 is 13 residues long. CDR3 DNA sequence: TGTGCCAGCAGCTTCCCGGGCTACAATGAGCAGTTCTTC. Protein product: CASSFPGYNEQFF.

As regards this clone: Additional DNA sequences in this sample encode the identical CDR3. V usage is TRBV27 and J usage is TRBJ2-1, with 10 nucleotides matching TRBD2. CDR3 size: 15 residues. CDR1 is MNHEY and CDR2 is SMNVEV in the germline V gene (reference sequence). The J segment lost 4 bases and the V segment lost 2 bases, leaving 2 bases of the junction unmatched. CDR3 DNA: TGTGCCAGCAGTTTAGGACTAGCGGATTACAATGAGCAGTTCTTC. This codes for CASSLGLADYNEQFF.

This clone was observed a handful of times. This rearrangement joins TRBV7-4 to TRBJ1-5, with D maybe TRBD1 (5 bases). V lost 4 bases, J lost 2 bases, and 15 bases lay in between. The germline CDR1 and CDR2 sequences are SGHVT and SQSDAQ. The CDR3 length is 16 residues. CDR3 coding DNA: TGTGCCAGCAGCTCCAACGCAGGGATTGGCAATCAGCCCCAGCATTTT. Translation: CASSSNAGIGNQPQHF.